This passage covers 25 T cell receptor beta chains from one sample sequenced in a study of blood T cell repertoires in COVID-19. Repertoires were generated with immunoSEQ multiplex PCR, while TCRdb's copy carries only in-frame clones and drops some. The data hold roughly 150,000 clones, with about 85% observed a single time. The material sequenced was PBMCs or T cells enriched from blood (not recorded which). These receptors all come from a woman in her 40s with acute COVID-19.

This rearrangement joins TRBV9 to TRBJ1-3; 9 bases line up with TRBD1. With 4 bases clipped from V and 4 bases from J, the junction kept 3 bases outside the gene matches. The germline V gene has CDR1 SGDLS and CDR2 YYNGEE. The length of the CDR3 is 14 residues. CDR3 coding DNA: TGTGCCAGCAGCCGGACAGGGGAGGGAAACACCATATATTTT. This codes for CASSRTGEGNTIYF.

This clone was seen a few times. The rearrangement joins TRBV19 to TRBJ1-6; TRBD1 is a possible D gene (6 bases). Germline V gene sequence: CDR1 LNHDA, CDR2 SQIVND (reference sequence). Trimming shortened V by 3 bases and J by 0 bases, and 9 bases separated the two germline ends. This CDR3 comprises 16 residues. CDR3 sequence: CASSISDSSYNSPLHF. As DNA, the CDR3 is TGTGCCAGTAGTATCTCGGACAGCTCCTATAATTCACCCCTCCACTTT.

The rearrangement links TRBV3-1 (or the pseudogene TRBV3-2) to TRBJ2-1; TRBD2 matches 14 bases. Trimming at V came to 1 base and at J to 12 bases, leaving 8 bases not matched to a gene. The CDR3 length is 16 residues. From germline, CDR1 is LGHDT and CDR2 YNNKEL (reference sequence). The CDR3 is CASSQAGTSGRSVQFF. CDR3 DNA: TGTGCCAGCAGCCAAGCTGGGACTAGCGGGAGAAGTGTGCAGTTCTTC.

The V and J genes are TRBV5-1 and TRBJ2-1, with 8 bases identical to TRBD2. The CDR3 is 16 residues long. Germline CDR1 reads SGHRS; CDR2 reads YFSETQ. V lost 1 base and J lost 0; bases outside the gene matches: 3. The CDR3 bases are TGCGCCAGCAGCTTGATGAGCGGGGGCTCCTACAATGAGCAGTTCTTC. Its translation is CASSLMSGGSYNEQFF. Variable domain in full (rest from reference TRBV5-1 and TRBJ2-1): KAGVTQTPRYLIKTRGQQVTLSCSPISGHRSVSWYQQTPGQGLQFLFEYFSETQRNKGNFPGRFSGRQFSNSRSEMNVSTLELGDSALYLCASSLMSGGSYNEQFFGPGTRLTVL.

The chain has TRBV19 and TRBJ2-5; weak D call: TRBD2 (6 bases). Trimming took 3 bases from V and 5 from J, leaving 13 bases between them. The germline CDR1 and CDR2 sequences are LNHDA and SQIVND (reference sequence). This CDR3 contains 14 residues. CDR3 in amino acids: CASSIQGLPETQYF. The DNA of the CDR3 is TGTGCCAGTAGTATTCAGGGACTCCCGGAGACCCAGTACTTC.

The sample holds one count of this clone. The genes are TRBV15 and TRBJ2-1, with TRBD1 matching over 12 bases. The CDR3 has 18 amino acids. In germline, CDR1 is LNHNV, CDR2 YYDKDF (reference sequence). The V gene end was trimmed by 1 base and the J gene end by 9 bases; junction bases not matched to a gene: 13. The CDR3 DNA sequence: TGTGCCACCAGCAGAGGGGACAGGGGGCGACCTTTCCCGAGTGAGCAGTTCTTC. It is translated as CATSRGDRGRPFPSEQFF.

The rearrangement uses TRBV2 and TRBJ2-7; unclear D gene. V was shortened by 10 bases and J by 0 bases, with 7 bases between the two germline ends. The CDR3 totals 11 residues. Germline CDR1 and CDR2: SNHLY and FYNNEI. The CDR3 reads CATTPSYEQYV. Here the CDR3 DNA reads TGTGCCACAACACCCTCCTACGAGCAGTACGTC.

The chain combines TRBV5-1 with TRBJ2-3, with TRBD2 matching over 11 bases. This CDR3 is 18 amino acids long. The germline CDR1 and CDR2 sequences are SGHRS and YFSETQ. J gave up 0 bases and V 2 bases, and 8 bases lay outside the gene matches. DNA for the CDR3: TGCGCCAGCAGCTTAATGACTAGCGGGATTACTAGCACAGATACGCAGTATTTT. It translates to CASSLMTSGITSTDTQYF.

The chain has TRBV5-1 and TRBJ1-6; D ambiguous. CDR1 SGHRS and CDR2 YFSETQ come from the germline V gene. V lost 1 base and J lost 9, with 11 bases in between. CDR3 length: 14 residues. CDR3 in amino acids: CASSLSREGSPLHF. CDR3 nucleotides: TGCGCCAGCAGCTTGTCCCGGGAAGGTTCACCCCTCCACTTT.

The chain combines TRBV19 with TRBJ2-1; maybe TRBD2 (6 bases). Trimming stripped 6 bases from V and 6 bases from J, with 18 bases between. CDR1 is LNHDA, CDR2 SQIVND, per germline (reference sequence). This CDR3 contains 15 residues. The CDR3, as DNA: TGTGCCAGTAGCGTTCCCAGGACTACCTCCAATGAGCAGTTCTTC. Translated: CASSVPRTTSNEQFF.

This clone turned up a few times. This chain uses TRBV11-2 with TRBJ2-7; D not certain. The CDR3 has 14 residues. V shed 3 bases and J shed 2 bases, with 11 bases lying between them. Germline lookup yields CDR1 SGHAT and CDR2 FQNNGV. CDR3: CASSFSAYTYEQYF. The CDR3 DNA follows: TGTGCCAGCAGCTTTTCCGCCTATACCTACGAGCAGTACTTC.

The chain couples TRBV6-5 to TRBJ2-3; TRBD2 matches 14 bases. The CDR3 contains 15 residues. After removal of 6 bases from V and 4 bases from J, the junction contained 3 bases not matched to a gene. Per germline, CDR1 MNHEY and CDR2 SVGAGI. In DNA, the CDR3 is TGTGCCAGCAGCGCGGGACTAGCGGGAGCAGATACGCAGTATTTT. It yields the protein CASSAGLAGADTQYF.

The V call is TRBV6-1, the J call TRBJ2-1, with D possibly matching TRBD2 (5 bases). The CDR3 spans 15 residues. Looked up from germline, CDR1 is MNHNS and CDR2 is SASEGT. Trimming pared 3 bases from V and 3 bases from J, leaving 12 bases between. CDR3 DNA sequence: TGTGCCAGCAGTGATCCGGCGGGTAGCTACAATGAGCAGTTCTTC. Its protein is CASSDPAGSYNEQFF.

This clone occurred a few times. The rearrangement uses TRBV6-1 and TRBJ2-7; 7 bases align to TRBD1. V was pared by 2 bases and J by 3 bases, with 4 bases of the junction left unmatched. From germline, CDR1 is MNHNS and CDR2 SASEGT. The CDR3 covers 14 residues. The DNA for the CDR3 is TGTGCCAGCAGTGAATATTCAGGGGGCTACGAGCAGTACGTC. It translates to CASSEYSGGYEQYV.

With regard to this clone: The sample holds other DNA sequences that translate to the same CDR3. This chain joins TRBV18 and TRBJ1-5; D is perhaps TRBD1 (5 bases). The germline V and J ends were trimmed by 3 bases and 4 bases, with 7 bases remaining between them. Germline V gene data show CDR1 as KGHSH and CDR2 as LQKENI. CDR3 length equals 13 residues. CDR3 sequence (DNA): TGTGCCAGCTCACCGGGGGGAAATCAGCCCCAGCATTTT. Amino acids: CASSPGGNQPQHF.

V and J are TRBV13 and TRBJ2-7; 9 bases are shared with TRBD2. CDR3 length: 18 residues. The junction had 12 bases not matched to a gene; V was cut back by 3 bases and J by 0 bases. The germline V gene encodes CDR1 PRHDT and CDR2 FYEKMQ (reference sequence). CDR3 in DNA: TGTGCCAGCAGCTTTTGGGGCGCCGAGACTAGCGGCTCCTACGAGCAGTACTTC. This gives the protein CASSFWGAETSGSYEQYF.

The V call is TRBV29-1, the J call TRBJ2-5; D gene uncertain. CDR1 is SQVTM, CDR2 ANQGSEA, per germline. Trimming shortened V by 2 bases and J by 5 bases, and 6 bases separated the two germline ends. This CDR3 region has 11 residues. CDR3 nucleotide sequence: TGCAGCGTTGAACCCCTGGAGACCCAGTACTTC. It yields the protein CSVEPLETQYF. The full variable domain, with the rest looked up from reference TRBV29-1 and TRBJ2-5, is SAVISQKPSRDICQRGTSLTIQCQVDSQVTMMFWYRQQPGQSLTLIATANQGSEATYESGFVIDKFPISRPNLTFSTLTVSNMSPEDSSIYLCSVEPLETQYFGPGTRLLVL.

The chain employs TRBV6-1 and TRBJ2-1; D is uncertain. With 4 bases removed from V and 1 base from J, the gap between germline ends came to 14 bases. The germline CDR1 and CDR2 sequences are MNHNS and SASEGT. The CDR3 loop spans 16 amino acids. CDR3 in DNA: TGTGCCAGCAGTGTGATAATACGAGAGTCCTACAATGAGCAGTTCTTC. Protein: CASSVIIRESYNEQFF.

The CDR3 is CASSPPAEREKLFF. CDR3 coding DNA: TGTGCCAGCTCACCACCCGCGGAGCGGGAAAAACTGTTTTTT. This sequence joins TRBV18 and TRBJ1-4; D unclear. Deletions cut 0 bases from V and 8 bases from J, with 10 bases between. CDR1 is KGHSH and CDR2 is LQKENI in the germline V gene. This CDR3 spans 14 amino acids.

The V and J genes are TRBV7-2 and TRBJ1-5; D is undetermined. V was cut by 1 base and J by 11 bases, with 18 bases left in between. From germline, CDR1 is SGHTA and CDR2 FQGNSA. The CDR3 runs 15 residues. The chain's CDR3 is CASSLVGGGSSTQHF. The CDR3, as DNA: TGTGCCAGCAGCTTAGTAGGAGGCGGGTCCTCCACCCAGCATTTT.

This clone was observed a single time. This chain joins TRBV5-1 and TRBJ2-2; 9 bases line up with TRBD1. V lost 5 bases and J lost 1; bases outside the gene matches: 0. The CDR3 spans 14 residues. CDR1 and CDR2 (germline): SGHRS, YFSETQ. DNA of the CDR3: TGCGCCAGCAGGGGACAGGGGAACACCGGGGAGCTGTTTTTT. Translating gives CASRGQGNTGELFF.

The rearrangement uses TRBV27 and TRBJ2-1, with D maybe TRBD2 (6 bases). This CDR3 is 14 amino acids long. V gave up 6 bases and J gave up 7 bases, with 16 bases separating them. Per germline, CDR1 MNHEY and CDR2 SMNVEV (reference sequence). The CDR3 region has the DNA TGTGCCAGCAGGACTAGATTGGGACCTAATGAGCAGTTCTTC. Translation gives CASRTRLGPNEQFF.

The chain recombines TRBV7-2 with TRBJ1-1; D gene unclear. CDR3 length: 13 residues. CDR1 SGHTA and CDR2 FQGNSA come from the germline V gene. Between the trimmed V and J ends, which lost 3 bases and 7 bases, there was a span of 12 bases. The CDR3 protein is CASSFLGGYEAFF. The CDR3 coding sequence is TGTGCCAGCAGCTTCCTCGGCGGATATGAAGCTTTCTTT.

The CDR3 is CATLSGANVLTF. The CDR3 coding sequence is TGTGCCACCCTCTCTGGGGCCAACGTCCTGACTTTC. The V call is TRBV19, the J call TRBJ2-6; D gene uncertain. Germline CDR1 LNHDA, CDR2 SQIVND (reference sequence). CDR3 length: 12 residues. V lost 10 bases and J lost 0, with 4 bases in between.

V gene TRBV5-1 combines with J gene TRBJ1-1; the D gene is possibly TRBD1 (5 bases). V was trimmed by 4 bases and J by 11 bases, leaving 18 bases between them. The CDR3 has 13 residues. CDR1 and CDR2 (germline): SGHRS, YFSETQ. The CDR3 here is CASSRDWGAGAFF. The CDR3 DNA is TGCGCCAGCAGCCGCGATTGGGGCGCCGGGGCTTTCTTT.